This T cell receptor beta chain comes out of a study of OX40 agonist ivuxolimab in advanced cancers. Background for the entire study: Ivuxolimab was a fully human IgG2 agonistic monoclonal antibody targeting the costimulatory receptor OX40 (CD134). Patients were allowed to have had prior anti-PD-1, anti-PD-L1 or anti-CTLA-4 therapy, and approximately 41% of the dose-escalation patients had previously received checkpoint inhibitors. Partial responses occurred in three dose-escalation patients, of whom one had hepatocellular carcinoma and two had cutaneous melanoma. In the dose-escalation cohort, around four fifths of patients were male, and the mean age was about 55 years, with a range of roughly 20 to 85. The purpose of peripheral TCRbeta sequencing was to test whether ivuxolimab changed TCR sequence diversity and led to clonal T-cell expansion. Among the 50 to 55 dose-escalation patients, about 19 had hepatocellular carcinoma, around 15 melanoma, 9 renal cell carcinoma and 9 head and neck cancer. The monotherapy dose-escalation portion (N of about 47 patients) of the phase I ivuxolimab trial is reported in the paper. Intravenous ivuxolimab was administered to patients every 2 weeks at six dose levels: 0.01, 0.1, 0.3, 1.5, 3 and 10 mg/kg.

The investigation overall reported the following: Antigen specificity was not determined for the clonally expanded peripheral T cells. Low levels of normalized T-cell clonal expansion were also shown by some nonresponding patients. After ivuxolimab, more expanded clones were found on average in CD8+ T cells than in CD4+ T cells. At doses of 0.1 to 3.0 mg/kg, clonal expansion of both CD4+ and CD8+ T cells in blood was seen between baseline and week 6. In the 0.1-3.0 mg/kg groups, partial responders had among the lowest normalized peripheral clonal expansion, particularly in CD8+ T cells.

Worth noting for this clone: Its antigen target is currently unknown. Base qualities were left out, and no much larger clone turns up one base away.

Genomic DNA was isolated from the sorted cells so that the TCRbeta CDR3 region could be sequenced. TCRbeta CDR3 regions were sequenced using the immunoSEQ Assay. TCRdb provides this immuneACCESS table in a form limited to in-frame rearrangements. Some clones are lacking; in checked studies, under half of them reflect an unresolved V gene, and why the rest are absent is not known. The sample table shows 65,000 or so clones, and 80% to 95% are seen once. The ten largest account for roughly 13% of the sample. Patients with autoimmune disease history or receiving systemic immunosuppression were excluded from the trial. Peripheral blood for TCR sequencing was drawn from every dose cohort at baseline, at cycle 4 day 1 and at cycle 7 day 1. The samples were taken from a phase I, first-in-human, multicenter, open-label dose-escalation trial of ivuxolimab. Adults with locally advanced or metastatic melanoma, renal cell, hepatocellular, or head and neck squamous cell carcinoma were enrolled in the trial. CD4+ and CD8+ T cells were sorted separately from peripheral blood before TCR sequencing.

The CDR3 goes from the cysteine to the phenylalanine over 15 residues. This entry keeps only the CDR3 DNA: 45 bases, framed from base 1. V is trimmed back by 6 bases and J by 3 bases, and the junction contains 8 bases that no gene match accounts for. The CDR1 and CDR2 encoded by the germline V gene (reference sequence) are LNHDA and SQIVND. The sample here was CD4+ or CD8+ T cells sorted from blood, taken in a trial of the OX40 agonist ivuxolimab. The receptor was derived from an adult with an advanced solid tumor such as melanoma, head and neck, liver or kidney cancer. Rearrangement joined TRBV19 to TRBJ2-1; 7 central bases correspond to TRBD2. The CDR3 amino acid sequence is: CASSPTGGSYNEQFF. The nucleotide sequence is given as TGTGCCAGTAGCCCCACTGGCGGGAGCTACAATGAGCAGTTCTTC.